This record looks at one TCR beta chain sequence and its context. What antigen it recognizes has not been identified. No base quality information exists; no much larger clone differs at one position. The method was the immunoSEQ multiplex PCR assay. RNA was extracted from all samples and reverse transcribed into cDNA, which served as template for TCR sequencing. SuperScript III was used to make first-strand cDNA, primed with a 2:1 mix of oligo-dT and random hexamers. Amplification bias was assessed with a synthetic immune receptor repertoire, and residual bias was removed computationally. Under the source paper's analysis protocol: Raw reads were preprocessed for error removal, and CDR3 was defined according to IMGT conventions as running from the conserved cysteine to phenylalanine. Clonality was calculated as 1 minus Shannon entropy normalized by log2 of the number of productive unique TCRs. CD4 or CD8 identity of scalp clones was inferred by cross-referencing scalp TCRbeta sequences with sorted blood CD4 and CD8 repertoires. TCRdb limited this immuneACCESS table to in-frame rearrangements with V and J called. A share of clones is missing; checked studies link under half to unresolved V genes, and the rest is unexplained. Clone size and V and J calls were adopted from that table, with D and trimming inferred from the DNA. Here the sample has about 210,000 clones; around two fifths occur a single time. Jointly, the top ten make up over 2.5% of the sample.

The germline V gene supplies CDR1 SQVTM and CDR2 ANQGSEA. The V end loses 4 bases and the J end loses 7 bases, and a stretch of 14 bases separates them. The CDR3 starts with the cysteine, ends with the phenylalanine, and has 13 residues. Of all the DNA, just the CDR3 is kept, 39 bases in frame from base 1. What the treatment or condition label conveys for this sample: oral pan-JAK inhibitor, 5-10 mg twice daily. Peripheral blood and lesional scalp punch biopsies were obtained from patients with alopecia areata. PBMCs were separated by density centrifugation and stained for CD3, CD4 and CD8, after which CD4+ and CD8+ T cells were sorted on a FACSAria. This sample is part of a study of CD8+ T cells in alopecia areata (dated by TCRdb to 2016 to 2018). Regarding the study in general: The treated patients took part in an open-label pilot trial in which moderate-to-severe alopecia areata was treated with oral tofacitinib at 5 to 10 mg twice daily. Patients stayed on tofacitinib for 6 to 18 months and then had 6 months of follow-up off drug so that delayed response and recurrence could be assessed. For the treated patients, the SALT score, which quantifies what percentage of scalp surface area is affected, served as the measure of disease severity. To study T cell clonal expansion in alopecia areata, the researchers applied high-throughput TCRbeta sequencing to both the C3H/HeJ mouse model and human patients. Human TCRbeta sequencing covered scalp tissue and sorted CD4+ and CD8+ peripheral blood T cells from patchy and totalis/universalis alopecia areata patients and healthy controls. Biopsies were taken from tofacitinib-treated patients at baseline and again at 4 and 24 weeks into treatment, and several of those patients also had a later scalp biopsy. Clonality in the scalp was compared among normal scalp (n=4), patchy alopecia areata scalp (n=8), and alopecia totalis/universalis scalp (n=8). RNA came from the PAXgene miRNA kit for fixed scalp, the miRNeasy kit for PBMCs, and the RNeasy kit for mouse skin. immunoSEQ multiplex PCR using 35 Vbeta forward primers and 13 Jbeta reverse primers was used to amplify TCRbeta CDR3 regions.

The research as a whole found: Tofacitinib significantly lowered scalp clonality and the number of expanded CD8+ clones among the top 100 scalp clones. During tofacitinib treatment, many expanded lesional clones remained in scalp and blood, and this persistence may partly explain relapse after treatment is stopped. Shared TCR sequences between patients were less evident than in mice, which may be partly attributable to HLA diversity in the patient population. Unlike mouse skin, where gammadelta T cells dominate, normal human skin contains resident alphabeta T cells that get sequenced too, which complicates analysis of the scalp TCR repertoire. Higher clonality and more expanded CD8+ clones were observed in lesional scalp than in normal scalp, particularly in alopecia totalis/universalis, a finding suggestive of antigenic drive. Because the treated cohort was small and had just a single nonresponder, larger studies are needed to establish links between baseline CD8+ expansion and response.

The sample consisted of CD4+ T cells sorted from blood, taken around week 36, from a patient treated with tofacitinib. The clonotype comes from a human donor with alopecia areata. The chain is made from TRBV29-1 and TRBJ2-4; the D gene lacks a confident call. The nucleotide sequence reads as follows: TGCAGCGTTGGCTCTTCCGGTAGGAACATTCAGTACTTC. It is translated as CSVGSSGRNIQYF.